One and the same sample provided the 5 T cell receptor beta chains below, sequenced in a study of CXCR3-negative and CXCR3-positive naive CD8 T cells. With UMI labels, 5' RACE was used to prepare the TRB cDNA libraries. TCRdb processed the 5' RACE reads again and assigns one entry to each CDR3 protein, with no DNA. Its table lists 85,000 to 90,000 distinct CDR3 sequences. Notes on the study in general: CXCR3-positive naive cells carried more hydrophobic TRB CDR3s than CXCR3-negative naive cells did.

Antigens of these TCRs are unknown. The sample was naive CXCR3+ CD8+ T cells from blood. Stated subset: CD45RO-CCR7+CD27+CD95- naive CD8+ T cells expressing CXCR3 (TNR3+). These receptors originate from a human donor in good health. Some clones in this sample may be carry-over from other donors' samples.

The rearrangement uses TRBV7-2 and TRBJ2-3. The CDR3 extends over 15 amino acids. Germline V gene lookup returns CDR1 SGHTA and CDR2 FQGNSA. The CDR3 here is CASSSDLAGTDTQYF.

The rearrangement links TRBV12-3 or TRBV12-4 to TRBJ1-1; the TCRdb call, TRBD1, lacks DNA for checking. The CDR3 length is 12 residues. CDR3 region: CASSPGDNRAFF.

The chain uses TRBV2 and TRBJ2-1. The V gene's germline CDR1 is SNHLY and CDR2 FYNNEI. This CDR3 is built from 11 residues. The CDR3: CASNEYNEQFF.

The rearrangement links TRBV6-5 to TRBJ1-2. Germline V CDR1 and CDR2: MNHEY, SVGAGI. CDR3 length: 12 residues. The CDR3 protein is CASSYSTFDYTF.

The chain has TRBV2 and TRBJ2-5; the TCRdb call, TRBD2, lacks DNA for checking. Germline loops: CDR1 SNHLY, CDR2 FYNNEI. The CDR3 has 16 residues. The CDR3 is CASSEVAGGPDETQYF. The full variable domain, rest sourced from reference TRBV2 and TRBJ2-5, is EPEVTQTPSHQVTQMGQEVILRCVPISNHLYFYWYRQILGQKVEFLVSFYNNEISEKSEIFDDQFSVERPDGSNFTLKIRSTKLEDSAMYFCASSEVAGGPDETQYFGPGTRLLVL.